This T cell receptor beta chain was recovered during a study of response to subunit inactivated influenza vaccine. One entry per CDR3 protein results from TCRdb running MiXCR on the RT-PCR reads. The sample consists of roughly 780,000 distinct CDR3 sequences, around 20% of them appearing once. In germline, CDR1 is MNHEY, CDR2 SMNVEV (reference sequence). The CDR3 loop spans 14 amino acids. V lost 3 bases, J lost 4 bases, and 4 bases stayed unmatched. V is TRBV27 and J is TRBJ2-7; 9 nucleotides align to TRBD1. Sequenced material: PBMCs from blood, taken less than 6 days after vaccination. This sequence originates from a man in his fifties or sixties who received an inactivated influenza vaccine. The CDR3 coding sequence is TGTGCCAGCAGTTTGACCGGACAGGGGTACGAGCAGTACTTC. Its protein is CASSLTGQGYEQYF.